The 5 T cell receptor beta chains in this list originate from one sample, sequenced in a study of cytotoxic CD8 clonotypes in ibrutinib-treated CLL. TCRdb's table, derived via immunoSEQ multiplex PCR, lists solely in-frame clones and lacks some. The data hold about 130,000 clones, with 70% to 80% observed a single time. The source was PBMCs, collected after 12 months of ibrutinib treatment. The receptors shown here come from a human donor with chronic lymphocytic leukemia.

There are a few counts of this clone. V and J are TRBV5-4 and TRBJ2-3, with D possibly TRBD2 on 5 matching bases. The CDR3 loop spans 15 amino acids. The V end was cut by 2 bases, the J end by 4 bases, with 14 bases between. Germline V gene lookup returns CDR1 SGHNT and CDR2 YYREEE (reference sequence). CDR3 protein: CASSFGITGPDTQYF. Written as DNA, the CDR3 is TGTGCCAGCAGCTTCGGGATCACGGGCCCAGATACGCAGTATTTT.

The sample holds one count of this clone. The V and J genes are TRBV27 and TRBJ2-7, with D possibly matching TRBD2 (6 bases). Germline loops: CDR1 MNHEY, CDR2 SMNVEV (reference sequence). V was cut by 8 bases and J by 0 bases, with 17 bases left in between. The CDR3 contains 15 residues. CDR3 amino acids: CASQSAGSGSYEQYF. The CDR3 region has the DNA TGTGCCAGCCAAAGCGCGGGATCGGGCTCCTACGAGCAGTACTTC.

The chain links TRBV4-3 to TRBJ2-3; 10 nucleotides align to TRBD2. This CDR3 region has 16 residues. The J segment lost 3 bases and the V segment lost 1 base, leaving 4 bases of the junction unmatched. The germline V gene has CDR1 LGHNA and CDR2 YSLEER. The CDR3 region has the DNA TGCGCCAGCAGCCAAGCTCTAGCGGGAGTTACAGATACGCAGTATTTT. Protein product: CASSQALAGVTDTQYF.

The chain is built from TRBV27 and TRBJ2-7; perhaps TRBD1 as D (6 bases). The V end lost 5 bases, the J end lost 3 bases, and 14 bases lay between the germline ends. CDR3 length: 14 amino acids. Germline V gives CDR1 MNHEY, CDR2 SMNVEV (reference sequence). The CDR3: CASSKFQGNYEQYF. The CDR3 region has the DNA TGTGCCAGCAGTAAATTCCAGGGGAACTACGAGCAGTACTTC.

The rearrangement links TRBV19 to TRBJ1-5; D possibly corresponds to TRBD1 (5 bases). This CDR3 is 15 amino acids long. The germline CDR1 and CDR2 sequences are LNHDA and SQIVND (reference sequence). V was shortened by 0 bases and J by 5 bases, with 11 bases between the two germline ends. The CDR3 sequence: CASSIDGRAHQPQHF. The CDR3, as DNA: TGTGCCAGTAGTATAGACGGCAGGGCTCATCAGCCCCAGCATTTT. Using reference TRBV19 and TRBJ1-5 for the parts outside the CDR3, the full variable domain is DGGITQSPKYLFRKEGQNVTLSCEQNLNHDAMYWYRQDPGQGLRLIYYSQIVNDFQKGDIAEGYSVSREKKESFPLTVTSAQKNPTAFYLCASSIDGRAHQPQHFGDGTRLSIL.